The rows below give T cell receptor beta chains drawn from one sample of a study of vaccination effects on CD4 cells after COVID-19. TCRdb's table, derived via immunoSEQ multiplex PCR, lists solely in-frame clones and lacks some. Here the sample spans approximately 74,000 clones, around 79% being singletons. These receptors' antigens are unknown. The starting material was CD4+ T cells from PBMCs cultured with HCoV-NL63 spike peptides, obtained before COVID-19 vaccination. The receptors shown here come from a human donor who received a COVID-19 vaccine. CDR3s include the opening cysteine and the closing phenylalanine or tryptophan. The D gene is left open where the match is weak. Some rows have no size entry. The others give once, few or many, or a class for an expanded clone.

D gene	V gene	J gene	clone size	CDR3 DNA	CDR3 protein
NA	TRBV6-5	TRBJ1-5	few	TGTGCCAGCAGGTCCCAGGAGTCTAGCAATCAGCCCCAGCATTTT	CASRSQESSNQPQHF
NA	TRBV2	TRBJ1-4	NA	TGTGCCAGCAGCAGAAGTCGAGCAACTAATGAAAAACTGTTTTTT	CASSRSRATNEKLFF
NA	TRBV15	TRBJ1-2	NA	TGTGCCACCAGCAGAGATCGGGGGACACCCTATGGCTACACCTTC	CATSRDRGTPYGYTF
TRBD2	TRBV11-2	TRBJ2-5	NA	TGTGCCAGCAGCCAGATAGCGGGGTACCAAGAGACCCAGTACTTC	CASSQIAGYQETQYF
NA	TRBV6-5	TRBJ2-1	few	TGTGCCAGCAGTATACAGGGTATAGGCGGGAATGAGCAGTTCTTC	CASSIQGIGGNEQFF
NA	TRBV7-8	TRBJ2-3	few	TGTGCCAGCAACCGACTGGTAAACACAGATACGCAGTATTTT	CASNRLVNTDTQYF
TRBD2	TRBV9	TRBJ2-1	NA	TGTGCCAGCAGCGTATCAGCGGGGGCAAACTCCTACAATGAGCAGTTCTTC	CASSVSAGANSYNEQFF
NA	TRBV2	TRBJ2-1	few	TGTGCCAGCAGTGCTACGGGCCGACAGAACAATGAGCAGTTCTTC	CASSATGRQNNEQFF
NA	TRBV9	TRBJ1-5	few	TGTGCCAGCAGCCCCACAGACAGCCTCTATAGCAATCAGCCCCAGCATTTT	CASSPTDSLYSNQPQHF
NA	TRBV6-4	TRBJ2-5	NA	TGTGCCAGCAGTGTAGACAGCGTGGGGACCCAGTACTTC	CASSVDSVGTQYF
NA	TRBV6-5	TRBJ2-2	NA	TGTGCCAGCCGCAGGACACTCACCGGGGAGCTGTTTTTT	CASRRTLTGELFF
NA	TRBV6-5	TRBJ1-6	NA	TGTGCCAGCAGTTACTCCAGCAGGGTCTATAATTCACCCCTCCACTTT	CASSYSSRVYNSPLHF
TRBD1	TRBV2	TRBJ1-1	NA	TGTGCCAGTGGGACAGGGAATCGTCCTGAAGCTTTCTTT	CASGTGNRPEAFF
TRBD1	TRBV24-1	TRBJ1-2	NA	TGTGCCACCAGTGACGGGACAGGGGGCAACTATGGCTACACCTTC	CATSDGTGGNYGYTF
TRBD2	TRBV3-1/TRBV3-2	TRBJ2-5	NA	TGTGCCAGCAGCCCAGCGCTCCCGGGACTAGCGGTTGAAGAGACCCAGTACTTC	CASSPALPGLAVEETQYF
TRBD1	TRBV5-1	TRBJ1-6	NA	TGCGCCAGCAGCGCTCCGGGACAGGAATTCACCCTCCACTTT	CASSAPGQEFTLHF
TRBD2	TRBV13	TRBJ2-5	once	TGTGCCAGCAGCCCCAGCGGGGGGCTAGCGGGGATCCAAGAGACCCAGTACTTC	CASSPSGGLAGIQETQYF
NA	TRBV7-9	TRBJ1-1	few	TGTGCCAGCAGCTCCCAGGTGTATAACACTGAAGCTTTCTTT	CASSSQVYNTEAFF
NA	TRBV6-5	TRBJ1-6	NA	TGTGCCAGCAGTTACCGCCCCAGGGGTGGAAATTCACCCCTCCACTTT	CASSYRPRGGNSPLHF
TRBD1	TRBV19	TRBJ1-2	NA	TGTGCCAGTAGTATTGGACAGGATTATGGCTACACCTTC	CASSIGQDYGYTF
NA	TRBV4-3	TRBJ1-4	few	TGCGCCAGCAGCCAAGATGAGGGCAGGGGTGAAAAACTGTTTTTT	CASSQDEGRGEKLFF
NA	TRBV18	TRBJ2-3	NA	TGTGCCAGCTCACCGTACAGGGCGGTCAGCACAGATACGCAGTATTTT	CASSPYRAVSTDTQYF
NA	TRBV10-3	TRBJ2-3	few	TGTGCCATCAGTGACCACACAGATACGCAGTATTTT	CAISDHTDTQYF
TRBD2	TRBV29-1	TRBJ2-3	NA	TGCAGCGTTCGGGGACTATCTGATAGCACAGATACGCAGTATTTT	CSVRGLSDSTDTQYF
TRBD1	TRBV5-1	TRBJ2-2	NA	TGCGCCAGCGGTTGGACAGGGGGCACCGGGGAGCTGTTTTTT	CASGWTGGTGELFF
TRBD1	TRBV6-1	TRBJ1-5	few	TGTGCCAGCAGTGCCGCCCAGGGGGGCGGCAATCAGCCCCAGCATTTT	CASSAAQGGGNQPQHF
TRBD1	TRBV27	TRBJ1-4	NA	TGTGCCAGCAGTCGGCAGGGGGGGGAAAAACTGTTTTTT	CASSRQGGEKLFF
NA	TRBV5-1	TRBJ2-1	once	TGCGCCAGCAGCTCGGACACCTACAATGAGCAGTTCTTC	CASSSDTYNEQFF
NA	TRBV18	TRBJ1-2	NA	TGTGCCAGCTCACCTAGACAGGAAGGCTACACCTTC	CASSPRQEGYTF
NA	TRBV6-5	TRBJ2-4	NA	TGTGCCAGCAGTTACTCGGGGACTCAGCAAAACATTCAGTACTTC	CASSYSGTQQNIQYF
NA	TRBV19	TRBJ1-1	NA	TGTGCCAGTAGTTGGGGCGGAACTGAAGCTTTCTTT	CASSWGGTEAFF
NA	TRBV10-2	TRBJ2-5	NA	TGCGCCAGCAGTGCTCCCCAAGAGACCCAGTACTTC	CASSAPQETQYF
NA	TRBV6-5	TRBJ1-2	NA	TGTGCCAGCAGTCCAAAAAAGGGGGGGGGCTACACCTTC	CASSPKKGGGYTF
NA	TRBV11-3	TRBJ2-1	NA	TGTGCCAGCAGCTCCAGCCACCGGCCTAAGCAGTTCTTC	CASSSSHRPKQFF
NA	TRBV10-1	TRBJ1-5	NA	TGCGCCAGGCGGACAGTTCATCGCCAGCCCCAGCATTTT	CARRTVHRQPQHF
NA	TRBV25-1	TRBJ2-3	NA	TGTGCCAGCACCCCGTTGGAGGTCAGCACAGATACGCAGTATTTT	CASTPLEVSTDTQYF
NA	TRBV11-2	TRBJ1-2	NA	TGTGCCAGCAGCTTAAGTGGGGGGTTTGGTGGCTACACCTTC	CASSLSGGFGGYTF
NA	TRBV4-1	TRBJ2-5	NA	TGCGCCAGCAGCCAATTGAATTTGGGATTCCAAGAGACCCAGTACTTC	CASSQLNLGFQETQYF
TRBD1	TRBV28	TRBJ1-5	NA	TGTGCCAGCAGTTTGCCCGACAGGGCGGGGCAGCCCCAGCATTTT	CASSLPDRAGQPQHF
NA	TRBV7-3	TRBJ2-2	few	TGTGCCAGCAGCGCGGGGCGACAGTTCGGGGAGCTGTTTTTT	CASSAGRQFGELFF
NA	TRBV7-9	TRBJ2-1	NA	TGTGCCAGCAGCTTAAACGCGGGTGAGCAGTTCTTC	CASSLNAGEQFF
NA	TRBV2	TRBJ1-6	NA	TGTGCCAGCCGACCCGGGGGGGCTAATTCACCCCTCCACTTT	CASRPGGANSPLHF
NA	TRBV18	TRBJ1-1	NA	TGTGCCAGCTCAGACAGGATTTTGGACACTGAAGCTTTCTTT	CASSDRILDTEAFF
NA	TRBV12-3/TRBV12-4	TRBJ1-1	NA	TGTGCCAGCGCGTCGGGGTACACTGAAGCTTTCTTT	CASASGYTEAFF
NA	TRBV29-1	TRBJ2-3	few	TGCAGCACCCGTCTCGGGGGAAACACAGATACGCAGTATTTT	CSTRLGGNTDTQYF
NA	TRBV2	TRBJ1-6	NA	TGTGCCAGCAGTGTTTTACAGGATAATTCACCCCTCCACTTT	CASSVLQDNSPLHF
NA	TRBV6-1	TRBJ2-6	NA	TGTGCCAGCAGTGAATTTGGCTCTGGGGCCAACGTCCTGACTTTC	CASSEFGSGANVLTF
TRBD1	TRBV6-5	TRBJ1-2	NA	TGTGCCAGCAGCCAGGGACAGCTTAACTATGGCTACACCTTC	CASSQGQLNYGYTF
NA	TRBV30	TRBJ1-2	NA	TGTGCCTGGAGAGGCCTTACAAATGGCTACACCTTC	CAWRGLTNGYTF